This TCR beta chain was documented in a study of glioma-infiltrating T cells. In regard to this clonotype: What it binds is unknown. A read error may be the cause here, since a much bigger clone is one base away.

Using RNA template, CDR3s of TCR alpha and beta were amplified with iRepertoire arm-PCR. Tissue mRNA or PBMC total RNA, roughly 100-400 ng, went into one-step reverse transcription and amplification. TCRdb used MiXCR to reprocess the multiplex PCR reads, holding one entry per CDR3 protein. The sample carries under 150,000 distinct CDR3 sequences, 24% recorded once. Overall study findings and caveats: Only very few CDR3 sequences appeared in both tissue and blood. Above-expected tissue-blood divergence occurred in all gliomas, most in low-grade ones.

The CDR3 runs to 15 residues. Looked up from germline, CDR1 is SGHTA and CDR2 is FQGNSA. This chain links TRBV7-2 with TRBJ1-3, with a weak D call TRBD1 (5 bases). Material for sequencing was glioma tissue, nonneoplastic brain tissue, or PBMCs (not recorded which). The receptor was derived from a human donor with low-grade glioma or glioblastoma, undergoing nonglioma brain surgery, or in good health (not recorded which). The CDR3 here is CASSFWGSSGNTICF. The DNA for the CDR3 is TGTGCCAGCAGCTTTTGGGGGTCCTCTGGAAACACCATATGTTTT.